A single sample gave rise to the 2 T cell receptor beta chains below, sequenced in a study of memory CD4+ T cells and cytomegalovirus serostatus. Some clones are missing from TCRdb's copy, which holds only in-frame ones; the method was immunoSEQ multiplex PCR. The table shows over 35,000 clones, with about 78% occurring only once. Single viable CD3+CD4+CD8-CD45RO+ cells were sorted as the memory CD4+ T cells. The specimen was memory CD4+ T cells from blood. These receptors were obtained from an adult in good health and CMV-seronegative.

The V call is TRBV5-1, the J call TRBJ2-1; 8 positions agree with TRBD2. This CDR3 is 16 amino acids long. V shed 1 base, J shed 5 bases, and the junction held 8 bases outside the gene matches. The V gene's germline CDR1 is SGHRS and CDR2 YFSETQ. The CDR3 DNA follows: TGCGCCAGCAGCTTGCCGTTCGGGACTAGAGACAATGAGCAGTTCTTC. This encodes CASSLPFGTRDNEQFF.

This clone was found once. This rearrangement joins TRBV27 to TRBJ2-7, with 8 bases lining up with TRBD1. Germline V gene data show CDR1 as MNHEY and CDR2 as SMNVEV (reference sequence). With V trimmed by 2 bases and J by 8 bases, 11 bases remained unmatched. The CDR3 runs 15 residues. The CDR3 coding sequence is TGTGCCAGCAGTTTAGGGCAGGGGGCTCGTCCGAAGCAGTACTTC. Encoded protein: CASSLGQGARPKQYF.